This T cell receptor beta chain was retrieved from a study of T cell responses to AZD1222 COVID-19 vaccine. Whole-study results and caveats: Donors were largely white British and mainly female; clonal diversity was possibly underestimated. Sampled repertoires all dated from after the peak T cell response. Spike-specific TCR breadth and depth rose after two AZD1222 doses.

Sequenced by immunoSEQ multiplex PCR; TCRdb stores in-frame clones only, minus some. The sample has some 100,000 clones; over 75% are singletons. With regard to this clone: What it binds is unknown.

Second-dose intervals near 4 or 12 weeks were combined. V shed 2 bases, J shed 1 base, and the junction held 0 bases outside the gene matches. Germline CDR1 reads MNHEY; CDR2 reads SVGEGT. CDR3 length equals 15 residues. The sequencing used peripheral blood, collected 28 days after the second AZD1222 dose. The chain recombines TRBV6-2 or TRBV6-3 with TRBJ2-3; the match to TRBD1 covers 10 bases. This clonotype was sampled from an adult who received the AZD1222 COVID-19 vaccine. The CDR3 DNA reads TGTGCCAGCAGTTACGGACAGGGGGGCACAGATACGCAGTATTTT. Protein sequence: CASSYGQGGTDTQYF.